The 22 T cell receptor beta chains reported below all come from one sample, sequenced in a study of control samples from healthy donors and cancer patients. Assay: immunoSEQ multiplex PCR; the TCRdb copy retains only in-frame clones and omits some. The repertoire holds 150,000 or so clones, roughly 93% seen once, with more than 4.5% in the top ten. The sequenced sample was blood. The receptors stem from a man aged 18 to 30 in good health.

The chain is built from TRBV15 and TRBJ1-5; D is possibly TRBD1 (5 bases). The germline CDR1 and CDR2 sequences are LNHNV and YYDKDF (reference sequence). The V and J ends lost 5 bases and 0 bases respectively, with 11 bases between them. The CDR3 extends over 15 amino acids. The CDR3 is CATSGAGNSNQPQHF. Written as DNA, the CDR3 is TGTGCCACCAGCGGGGCAGGGAATAGCAATCAGCCCCAGCATTTT. Full variable domain (rest looked up from reference TRBV15 and TRBJ1-5): DAMVIQNPRYQVTQFGKPVTLSCSQTLNHNVMYWYQQKSSQAPKLLFHYYDKDFNNEADTPDNFQSRRPNTSFCFLDIRSPGLGDTAMYLCATSGAGNSNQPQHFGDGTRLSIL.

The chain links TRBV28 to TRBJ2-3, with D unresolved. Germline V gene lookup returns CDR1 MDHEN and CDR2 SYDVKM. V shed 5 bases and J shed 2 bases, with 14 bases lying between them. The length of the CDR3 is 15 residues. The chain's CDR3 is CASSPNGGSTDTQYF. The CDR3 nucleotides are TGTGCCAGCAGTCCCAATGGCGGATCCACAGATACGCAGTATTTT. The full variable domain, rest sourced from reference TRBV28 and TRBJ2-3, is DVKVTQSSRYLVKRTGEKVFLECVQDMDHENMFWYRQDPGLGLRLIYFSYDVKMKEKGDIPEGYSVSREKKERFSLILESASTNQTSMYLCASSPNGGSTDTQYFGPGTRLTVL.

The CDR3 spells CASSVASLAGGPEQYF. The CDR3 nucleotides are TGTGCCAGCAGCGTAGCTAGCCTAGCGGGAGGGCCGGAGCAGTACTTC. The V call is TRBV9, the J call TRBJ2-7; 12 nucleotides line up with TRBD2. V dropped 0 bases and J dropped 7; count of bases not matched to a gene: 8. This CDR3 has 16 amino acids. Looked up from germline, CDR1 is SGDLS and CDR2 is YYNGEE.

The J gene is TRBJ1-5, the V gene TRBV19; D may be TRBD1 (5 bases). The CDR3 loop spans 15 amino acids. In germline, CDR1 is LNHDA, CDR2 SQIVND (reference sequence). V shed 1 base and J shed 4 bases, with 11 bases lying between them. The CDR3 loop reads CASSIVRGVNQPQHF. CDR3 in DNA: TGTGCCAGTAGTATAGTTAGAGGGGTTAATCAGCCCCAGCATTTT.

The CDR3 region has the DNA TGTGCCAGCAGTGCCCAGGCGGGCGCGGGAAACACCGGGGAGCTGTTTTTT. Its protein is CASSAQAGAGNTGELFF. The chain links TRBV6-1 to TRBJ2-2; D might be TRBD2 (6 bases). The V and J ends lost 4 bases and 2 bases respectively, with 17 bases between them. CDR3 length: 17 amino acids. Germline values: CDR1 MNHNS, CDR2 SASEGT.

The chain is built from TRBV15 and TRBJ1-5; D gene unclear. Looked up from germline, CDR1 is LNHNV and CDR2 is YYDKDF (reference sequence). V lost 0 bases and J lost 7, with 13 bases in between. The CDR3 contains 15 residues. CDR3 DNA sequence: TGTGCCACCAGCAGAGATGCGGGGATCGGGCAGCCCCAGCATTTT. This gives the protein CATSRDAGIGQPQHF.

This rearrangement joins TRBV4-1 to TRBJ1-4; 10 nucleotides agree with TRBD1. The CDR3 is made up of 16 amino acids. Germline trimming cut 1 base from V and 7 bases from J; bases unmatched to any gene: 6. Germline V gives CDR1 MGHRA, CDR2 YSYEKL. As DNA, the CDR3 is TGCGCCAGCAGCCAAGTCGGGGGGACAGGGGCTGAAAAACTGTTTTTT. Amino acids: CASSQVGGTGAEKLFF.

The chain combines TRBV5-1 with TRBJ2-7, with a possible D match to TRBD2 (6 bases). This CDR3 is built from 14 residues. The germline CDR1 and CDR2 sequences are SGHRS and YFSETQ. V was shortened by 7 bases and J by 0 bases, with 14 bases between the two germline ends. The CDR3 loop reads CASSDYPSSYEQYF. The CDR3 DNA follows: TGCGCCAGCTCGGACTACCCTAGCTCCTACGAGCAGTACTTC.

This clone was counted a single time. The rearrangement uses TRBV5-1 and TRBJ1-1, with 8 bases aligning to TRBD1. The CDR3 consists of 16 residues. Germline V lookup: CDR1 SGHRS, CDR2 YFSETQ. V dropped 2 bases and J dropped 0; count of bases not matched to a gene: 6. CDR3 sequence reads: CASSLGDRGLNTEAFF. The CDR3 DNA reads as TGCGCCAGCAGCTTAGGTGACAGGGGCCTGAACACTGAAGCTTTCTTT.

The CDR3 reads CASSLGASLRYNEQFF. The CDR3 DNA sequence: TGTGCCAGCAGCTTAGGGGCTAGTTTGAGGTACAATGAGCAGTTCTTC. This sequence joins TRBV7-6 and TRBJ2-1; D remains unclear. CDR1 is SGHVS, CDR2 FNYEAQ, per germline. The CDR3 runs to 16 residues. With 1 base removed from V and 4 bases from J, the gap between germline ends came to 14 bases.

The chain has TRBV5-4 and TRBJ2-1, with 11 bases identical to TRBD2. From germline, CDR1 is SGHNT and CDR2 YYREEE (reference sequence). CDR3 length: 16 amino acids. J lost 8 bases, V lost 3 bases, and 10 bases had no gene match. This CDR3 is CASSSPGLAATYEQFF. For the CDR3, the DNA is TGTGCCAGCAGCTCGCCGGGACTAGCGGCTACGTATGAGCAGTTCTTC.

The chain has TRBV7-6 and TRBJ1-3; no clear D gene. The CDR3 loop spans 13 amino acids. Trimming took off 0 bases at V and 11 bases at J, with 11 bases between the two ends. Germline CDR1 is SGHVS and CDR2 is FNYEAQ. The CDR3 DNA is TGTGCCAGCAGCTTAGCGCAAGGGAACGCCATATATTTT. Protein sequence: CASSLAQGNAIYF.

Written as DNA, the CDR3 is TGTGCCTGGAGTGTTTTGACCGAAAATCAGCCCCAGCATTTT. Translating it yields CAWSVLTENQPQHF. The chain couples TRBV30 to TRBJ1-5; D gene unclear. This CDR3 contains 14 residues. Between the trimmed V and J ends, which lost 0 bases and 4 bases, there was a span of 10 bases. Germline loops: CDR1 GTSNPN, CDR2 SVGIG (reference sequence).

The chain joins TRBV7-2 to TRBJ2-5, with 7 bases fitting TRBD2. The CDR3 has 15 residues. Germline V lookup: CDR1 SGHTA, CDR2 FQGNSA. Trimming took 5 bases from V and 1 from J; bases not matched to a gene: 7. The CDR3 is CASSDLGTTQETQYF. CDR3 sequence (DNA): TGTGCCAGCAGCGACCTCGGGACTACCCAAGAGACCCAGTACTTC.

The chain uses TRBV10-3 and TRBJ1-1, with D possibly being TRBD1 (5 bases). V dropped 8 bases and J dropped 1 base, with 20 bases sitting between them. The germline gives CDR1 ENHRY, CDR2 SYGVKD. The CDR3 contains 16 residues. CDR3 in DNA: TGTGCCATCTCATCGACGGGGGAGGGTGAGAACACTGAAGCTTTCTTT. Protein: CAISSTGEGENTEAFF.

The chain combines TRBV13 with TRBJ2-6; 8 nucleotides line up with TRBD1. This CDR3 is 18 amino acids long. The V segment lost 6 bases and the J segment 0 bases; nucleotides outside the gene matches: 10. Germline-derived CDR1 and CDR2 are PRHDT and FYEKMQ (reference sequence). Here the CDR3 DNA reads TGTGCCAGCAGTCTTACGACAGGGGATCCCTCTGGGGCCAACGTCCTGACTTTC. The encoded protein is CASSLTTGDPSGANVLTF. Complete variable domain (other parts from reference TRBV13 and TRBJ2-6): AAGVIQSPRHLIKEKRETATLKCYPIPRHDTVYWYQQGPGQDPQFLISFYEKMQSDKGSIPDRFSAQQFSDYHSELNMSSLELGDSALYFCASSLTTGDPSGANVLTFGAGSRLTVL.

The V gene is TRBV7-2, the J gene TRBJ2-2; the match to TRBD1 covers 11 bases. Trimming removed 1 base from V and 5 bases from J; junction bases left unmatched: 3. The CDR3 has 16 amino acids. Germline V gene data show CDR1 as SGHTA and CDR2 as FQGNSA. The CDR3 loop is CASSLVGTGGTGELFF. CDR3 nucleotide sequence: TGTGCCAGCAGCTTAGTGGGGACAGGGGGTACCGGGGAGCTGTTTTTT.

The chain joins TRBV28 to TRBJ1-1; D remains ambiguous. The CDR3 is made up of 12 amino acids. Trimming cost V 6 bases and J 0 bases, with 5 bases left between them. The germline V gene encodes CDR1 MDHEN and CDR2 SYDVKM. CDR3 nucleotides: TGTGCCAGCAGGGGGATGAACACTGAAGCTTTCTTT. Its protein product is CASRGMNTEAFF.

The V and J genes are TRBV6-2 or TRBV6-3 and TRBJ2-2; 8 nucleotides align to TRBD2. This CDR3 is built from 15 residues. The V gene's germline CDR1 is MNHEY and CDR2 SVGEGT. Unmatched junction bases numbered 9, after V lost 6 bases and J lost 6 bases. The CDR3 DNA sequence: TGTGCCAGCAGCCTCAGGCCTAGCGGGTCCGGGGAGCTGTTTTTT. Protein: CASSLRPSGSGELFF.

The chain couples TRBV29-1 to TRBJ2-7; TRBD1 matches at 9 bases. The CDR3 runs to 12 residues. V trimming: 4 bases; J trimming: 4 bases; junction bases outside the gene matches: 2. Germline V gene sequence: CDR1 SQVTM, CDR2 ANQGSEA. CDR3 sequence: CSVGQGVYEQYF. The CDR3, as DNA: TGCAGCGTTGGACAGGGGGTTTACGAGCAGTACTTC.

The rearrangement joins TRBV5-5 to TRBJ1-6, with a possible D match to TRBD1 (5 bases). V lost 6 bases and J lost 8, with 9 bases in between. The CDR3 runs 12 residues. Germline V lookup: CDR1 SGHKS, CDR2 YYEKEE (reference sequence). The CDR3 nucleotides are TGTGCCAGCACGGACAACGATTCACCCCTCCACTTT. This gives the protein CASTDNDSPLHF.

This clone was found a few times. The chain recombines TRBV6-6 with TRBJ1-5; the D gene is possibly TRBD1 (6 bases). V lost 7 bases and J lost 4, with 17 bases in between. The CDR3 extends over 15 amino acids. Germline V gives CDR1 MNHNY, CDR2 SVGAGI (reference sequence). The CDR3, as DNA: TGTGCCAGCATACCAGACAGGTGGGGAAATCAGCCCCAGCATTTT. Translating it yields CASIPDRWGNQPQHF.